Detailed here is one T cell receptor (beta chain). This sample stems from a study of naive and memory T cell subsets. TCR cDNA received a 3' ligated oligonucleotide that carried a UMI. Cells were not sorted; total RNA input targeted roughly 1 to 1,100 ng. CDR3 length equals 15 residues. V lost 5 bases to trimming and J lost 8 bases; unmatched junction nucleotides: 13. Per germline, CDR1 SQVTM and CDR2 ANQGSEA. Ligated cDNA underwent four rounds of PCR with nested alpha and beta constant region primers and SP2. TCRdb reprocessed the UMI-ligation and nested PCR reads with MiXCR, giving one entry per CDR3 protein. The table has over 20,000 distinct CDR3 sequences, under 6.5% seen once.

This clonotype was obtained from an adult in good health. The chain joins TRBV29-1 to TRBJ1-4, with 8 bases lining up with TRBD1. The sample comprised blood. The CDR3 nucleotides read TGCAGCGTTCGCACAGGGGGAGTCGATTACGAAAAACTGTTTTTT. Its translation: CSVRTGGVDYEKLFF. The variable domain in full, completed from reference TRBV29-1 and TRBJ1-4, reads SAVISQKPSRDICQRGTSLTIQCQVDSQVTMMFWYRQQPGQSLTLIATANQGSEATYESGFVIDKFPISRPNLTFSTLTVSNMSPEDSSIYLCSVRTGGVDYEKLFFGSGTQLSVL.